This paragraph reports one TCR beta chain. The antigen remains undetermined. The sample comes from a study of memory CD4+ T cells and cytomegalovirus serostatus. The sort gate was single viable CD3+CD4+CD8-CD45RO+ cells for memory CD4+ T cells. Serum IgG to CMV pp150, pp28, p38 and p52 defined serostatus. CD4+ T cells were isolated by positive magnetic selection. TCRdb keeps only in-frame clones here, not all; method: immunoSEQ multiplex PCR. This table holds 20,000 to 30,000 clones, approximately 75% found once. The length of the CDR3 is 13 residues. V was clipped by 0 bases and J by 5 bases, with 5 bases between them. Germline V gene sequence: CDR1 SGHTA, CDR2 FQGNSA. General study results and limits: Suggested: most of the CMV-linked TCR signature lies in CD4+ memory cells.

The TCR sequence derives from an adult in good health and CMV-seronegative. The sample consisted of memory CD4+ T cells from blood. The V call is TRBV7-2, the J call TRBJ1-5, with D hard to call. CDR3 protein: CASSLAADQPQHF. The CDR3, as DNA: TGTGCCAGCAGCTTAGCGGCGGATCAGCCCCAGCATTTT.